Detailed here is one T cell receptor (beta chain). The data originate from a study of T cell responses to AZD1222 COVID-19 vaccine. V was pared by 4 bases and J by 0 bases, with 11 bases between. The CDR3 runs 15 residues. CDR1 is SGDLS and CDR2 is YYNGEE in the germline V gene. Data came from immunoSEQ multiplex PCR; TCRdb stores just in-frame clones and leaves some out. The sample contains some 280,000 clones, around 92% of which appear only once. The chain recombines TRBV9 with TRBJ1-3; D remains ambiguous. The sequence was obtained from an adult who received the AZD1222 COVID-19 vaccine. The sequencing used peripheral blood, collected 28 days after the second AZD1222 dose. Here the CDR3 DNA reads TGTGCCAGCAGCATCGACACCTTCTCTGGAAACACCATATATTTT. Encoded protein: CASSIDTFSGNTIYF.